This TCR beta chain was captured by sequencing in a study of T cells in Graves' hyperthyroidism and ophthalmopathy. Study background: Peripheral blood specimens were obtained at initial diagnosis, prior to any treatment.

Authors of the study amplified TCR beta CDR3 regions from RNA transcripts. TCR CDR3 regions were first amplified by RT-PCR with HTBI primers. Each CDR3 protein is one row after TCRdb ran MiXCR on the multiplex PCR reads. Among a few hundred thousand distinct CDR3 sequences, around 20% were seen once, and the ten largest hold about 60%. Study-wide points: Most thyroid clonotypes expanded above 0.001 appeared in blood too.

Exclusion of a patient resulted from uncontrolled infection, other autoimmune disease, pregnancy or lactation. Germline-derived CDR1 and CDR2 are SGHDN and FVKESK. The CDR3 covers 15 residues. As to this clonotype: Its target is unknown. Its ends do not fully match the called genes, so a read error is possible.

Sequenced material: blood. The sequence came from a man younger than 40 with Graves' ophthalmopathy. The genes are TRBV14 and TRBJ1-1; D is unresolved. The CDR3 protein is CASSQGMTPNTEASF. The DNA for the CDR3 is TGTGCCAGCAGCCAGGGGATGACACCGAACACTGAAGCTTCCTTT.